Below are 13 T cell receptor beta chains sequenced from a single sample in a study of HIV-infected patients and healthy controls. Reverse transcription used about 500 ng RNA and constant-region primers for alpha and beta. Each of the alpha and beta chains got its own library through chain-specific third strand synthesis with indices. Each CDR3 protein is one row after TCRdb ran MiXCR on the 5' RACE reads. The sample has over 8,000 distinct CDR3 sequences, under 11% seen once. The repertoire came from unfractionated whole blood and reflected all unsorted peripheral T cells. This sample comprised blood, obtained before antiretroviral therapy. Every receptor here comes from an adult with HIV infection.

This clonotype is classed as medium-sized. CDR3 protein: CASSLALGTSGSVAKNIQYF. Here the CDR3 DNA reads TGTGCCAGCAGCTTAGCGCTGGGGACTAGCGGGAGCGTAGCCAAAAACATTCAGTACTTC. The chain carries TRBV7-9 and TRBJ2-4; TRBD2 agrees at 14 bases. The CDR3 spans 20 residues. With 0 bases clipped from V and 0 bases from J, the junction kept 7 bases outside the gene matches. Per the germline V gene, CDR1 is SEHNR and CDR2 is FQNEAQ (reference sequence).

This clonotype was detected many times. CDR3 DNA sequence: TGCGCCAGCAGAGAAACAGGGTTCTACGAGCAGTACTTC. It yields the protein CASRETGFYEQYF. The chain combines TRBV5-1 with TRBJ2-7; weak D call: TRBD1 (6 bases). This CDR3 is 13 amino acids long. V was clipped by 5 bases and J by 3 bases, with 12 bases between them. Germline V gene lookup returns CDR1 SGHRS and CDR2 YFSETQ.

This rearrangement joins TRBV20-1 to TRBJ2-1; 13 bases align to TRBD2. The V gene end was trimmed by 6 bases and the J gene end by 1 base; junction bases not matched to a gene: 6. The V gene's germline CDR1 is DFQATT and CDR2 SNEGSKA (reference sequence). This CDR3 comprises 16 residues. The CDR3 DNA follows: TGCAGTGCCAAGGGGACTAGCGGGATTTCCTACAATGAGCAGTTCTTC. It encodes CSAKGTSGISYNEQFF.

The V call is TRBV13, the J call TRBJ1-5; unclear D gene. Germline-derived CDR1 and CDR2 are PRHDT and FYEKMQ (reference sequence). Deletions cut 5 bases from V and 1 base from J, with 9 bases between. This CDR3 is built from 14 residues. The CDR3 loop reads CASSTRRSNQPQHF. CDR3 coding DNA: TGTGCCAGCAGCACCCGACGGAGCAATCAGCCCCAGCATTTT.

This clonotype appeared many times. The chain is built from TRBV10-3 and TRBJ2-5; no reliable D call. CDR1 is ENHRY and CDR2 is SYGVKD in the germline V gene. The ends were cut back, 6 bases at V and 5 bases at J, with 7 bases in the middle. The CDR3 contains 11 residues. The DNA for the CDR3 is TGTGCCATCAGCGATCACGAGACCCAGTACTTC. Translating gives CAISDHETQYF.

The CDR3 loop is CASSLGTGVAYEQYF. The CDR3 nucleotides read TGTGCCAGCAGCTTAGGTACGGGGGTAGCCTACGAGCAGTACTTC. This chain uses TRBV7-8 with TRBJ2-7, with D possibly matching TRBD2 (6 bases). Germline V lookup: CDR1 SGHVS, CDR2 FQNEAQ. This CDR3 comprises 15 residues. Between the trimmed V and J ends, which lost 1 base and 2 bases, there was a span of 12 bases. Full variable domain (rest looked up from reference TRBV7-8 and TRBJ2-7): GAGVSQSPRYKVAKRGQDVALRCDPISGHVSLFWYQQALGQGPEFLTYFQNEAQLDKSGLPSDRFFAERPEGSVSTLKIQRTQQEDSAVYLCASSLGTGVAYEQYFGPGTRLTVT.

This clonotype was seen at least ten times. This sequence joins TRBV5-5 and TRBJ1-6; D might be TRBD1 (5 bases). Trimming removed 3 bases from V and 6 bases from J, with 19 bases in between. Germline V gene lookup returns CDR1 SGHKS and CDR2 YYEKEE (reference sequence). This CDR3 contains 17 residues. The CDR3 bases are TGTGCCAGCAGCTCCCCTCAGGGACGGGTTGGTAATTCACCCCTCCACTTT. This codes for CASSSPQGRVGNSPLHF. Filled out from reference TRBV5-5 and TRBJ1-6, the complete variable domain reads DAGVTQSPTHLIKTRGQQVTLRCSPISGHKSVSWYQQVLGQGPQFIFQYYEKEERGRGNFPDRFSARQFPNYSSELNVNALLLGDSALYLCASSSPQGRVGNSPLHFGNGTRLTVT.

This clonotype occurred many times. Because the CDR3 is missing its conserved closing phenylalanine or tryptophan, this is likely a read error. This rearrangement joins TRBV11-1 to TRBJ2-5; 7 bases are a match to TRBD2. V was pared by 1 base and J by 2 bases, with 4 bases of the junction left unmatched. The germline gives CDR1 SGHAT, CDR2 FQDESV (reference sequence). This CDR3 spans 15 amino acids. As DNA, the CDR3 is TGTGCCAGCAGCTTAGAGAGGGGAGGGCAAGAGACCCAGTACCTC. The encoded protein is CASSLERGGQETQYL.

This clonotype showed up many times. This chain joins TRBV7-2 and TRBJ2-4; TRBD1 matches at 10 bases. CDR1 is SGHTA and CDR2 is FQGNSA in the germline V gene. The CDR3 is 16 residues long. V shed 1 base, J shed 9 bases, and the junction held 9 bases outside the gene matches. CDR3 DNA sequence: TGTGCCAGCAGCTTAGGGGCAGGGACAGGGGATGTCATTCAGTACTTC. Its protein product is CASSLGAGTGDVIQYF.

This clonotype occurred many times. The chain recombines TRBV29-1 with TRBJ1-1; 9 bases are a match to TRBD1. Germline V gene data show CDR1 as SQVTM and CDR2 as ANQGSEA. This CDR3 is built from 17 residues. V lost 2 bases and J lost 0; bases outside the gene matches: 10. The DNA of the CDR3 is TGCAGCGTTGAAAGTTTAGCGGGACAGGGATTGAACACTGAAGCTTTCTTT. It is translated as CSVESLAGQGLNTEAFF.

This clonotype has a count of ten or more. The chain employs TRBV7-9 and TRBJ1-1; D unclear. Trimming removed 1 base from V and 4 bases from J, with 13 bases in between. This CDR3 contains 15 residues. Germline-derived CDR1 and CDR2 are SEHNR and FQNEAQ (reference sequence). The CDR3 DNA is TGTGCCAGCAGCTTAGAAACGGGATACTCCACTGAAGCTTTCTTT. Translating it yields CASSLETGYSTEAFF.

In its sample, this clonotype was seen many times. V and J are TRBV12-3 or TRBV12-4 and TRBJ1-4, with D unclear. V dropped 6 bases and J dropped 8 bases, with 16 bases sitting between them. The CDR3 sequence is 14 residues long. The CDR3 sequence is CASRSESQYEKLFF. In nucleotides, the CDR3 is TGTGCCAGCAGAAGCGAGAGCCAATACGAAAAACTGTTTTTT.

This clonotype was picked up many times. V is TRBV3-1 and J is TRBJ1-6; 10 bases are a match to TRBD1. The J segment lost 14 bases and the V segment lost 3 bases, leaving 10 bases of the junction unmatched. Germline V CDR1 and CDR2: LGHDT, YNNKEL (reference sequence). CDR3 size: 15 residues. The CDR3 DNA reads as TGTGCCAGCAGCCAGCGACAGGGGGCGCAGCAAACCCTCCACTTT. Residues: CASSQRQGAQQTLHF.